This T cell receptor beta chain was recorded in a study of blood T cell repertoires in COVID-19. Original handling: Counts of nucleated cells, estimated from reference gene primer amplification, were obtained. The assay was immunoSEQ multiplex PCR, and TCRdb's table has in-frame clones only and misses some. That table supplies the V and J calls and clone size; D and trimming were determined from the DNA. This table holds about 180,000 clones, approximately 80% found once. This CDR3 spans 13 amino acids. Germline V gives CDR1 LNHNV, CDR2 YYDKDF (reference sequence). The V end was cut by 0 bases, the J end by 3 bases, with 5 bases between. Assignment of participants to cohorts was predicated upon participant-reported clinical history.

Sequencing was performed on PBMCs or T cells enriched from blood (not recorded which). This TCR came from a man between 60 and 75 years old who had been exposed to COVID-19. V gene TRBV15 combines with J gene TRBJ2-5, with D unresolved. Here the CDR3 reads CATSRDHEETQYF. CDR3 nucleotide sequence: TGTGCCACCAGCAGAGATCATGAAGAGACCCAGTACTTC.